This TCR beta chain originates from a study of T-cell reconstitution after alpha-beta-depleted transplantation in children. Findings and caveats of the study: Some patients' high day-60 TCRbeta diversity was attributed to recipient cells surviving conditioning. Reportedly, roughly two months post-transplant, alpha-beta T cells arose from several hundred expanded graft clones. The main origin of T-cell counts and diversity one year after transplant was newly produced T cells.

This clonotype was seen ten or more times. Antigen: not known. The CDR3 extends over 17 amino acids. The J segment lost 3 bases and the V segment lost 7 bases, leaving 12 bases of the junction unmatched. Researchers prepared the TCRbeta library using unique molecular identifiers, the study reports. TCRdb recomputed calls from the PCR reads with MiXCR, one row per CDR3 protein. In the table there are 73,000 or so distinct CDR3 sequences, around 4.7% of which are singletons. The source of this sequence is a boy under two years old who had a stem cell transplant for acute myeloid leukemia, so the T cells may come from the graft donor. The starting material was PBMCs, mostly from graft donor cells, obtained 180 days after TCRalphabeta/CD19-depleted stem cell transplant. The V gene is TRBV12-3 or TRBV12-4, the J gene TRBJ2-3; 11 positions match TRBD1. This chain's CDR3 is CASTIGQGAYRTDTQYF. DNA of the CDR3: TGTGCCAGCACCATTGGACAGGGGGCATATCGAACAGATACGCAGTATTTT.